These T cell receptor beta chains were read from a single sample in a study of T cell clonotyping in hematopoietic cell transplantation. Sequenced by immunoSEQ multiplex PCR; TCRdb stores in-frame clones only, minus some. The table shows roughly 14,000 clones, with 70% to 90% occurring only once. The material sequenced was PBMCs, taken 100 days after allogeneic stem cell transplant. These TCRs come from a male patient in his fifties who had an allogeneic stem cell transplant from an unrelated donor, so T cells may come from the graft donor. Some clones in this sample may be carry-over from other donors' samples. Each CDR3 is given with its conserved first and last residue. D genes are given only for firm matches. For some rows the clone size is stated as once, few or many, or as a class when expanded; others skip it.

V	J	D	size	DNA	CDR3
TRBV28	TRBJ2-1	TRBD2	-	TGTGCCAGCAGTACCCTGACTAGCGGGGAGTGGTTCTTC	CASSTLTSGEWFF
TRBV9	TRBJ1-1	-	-	TGTGCCAGCAGCTCCTTTGGGGGGCACACTGAAGCTTTCTTT	CASSSFGGHTEAFF
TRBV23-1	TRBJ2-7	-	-	TGCGCCAGCAGTCAATCGATTCCTAGCGAACACGAGCAGTACTTC	CASSQSIPSEHEQYF
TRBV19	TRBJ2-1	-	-	TGTGCCAGTAGACAGGGTCGGCACAATGAGCAGTTCTTC	CASRQGRHNEQFF
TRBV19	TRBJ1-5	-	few	TGTGCCAGTAGTATCCGGGACACCTATAGCAATCAGCCCCAGCATTTT	CASSIRDTYSNQPQHF
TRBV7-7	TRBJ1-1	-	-	TGTGCTAGCAGCCAAGGGTTCGACACTGAAGCTTTCTTT	CASSQGFDTEAFF
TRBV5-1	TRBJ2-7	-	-	TGCGCCAGCAGCAGGGACTCGATGGGATACGAGCAGTACTTC	CASSRDSMGYEQYF
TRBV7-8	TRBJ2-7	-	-	TGTGCCAGCAGCTTAGGCGGCAAAATCTACGAGCAGTACTTC	CASSLGGKIYEQYF
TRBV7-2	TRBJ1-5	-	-	TGTGCCAGCAGCTTAGGGGGGGGCCACAGGCAGCCCCAGCATTTT	CASSLGGGHRQPQHF
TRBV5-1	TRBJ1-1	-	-	TGCGCCAGCAGCTTGGCGTCAGGGGTAGGGAACACTGAAGCTTTCTTT	CASSLASGVGNTEAFF
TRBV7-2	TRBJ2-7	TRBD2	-	TGTGCCAGCAGCTTAAGGAGCGGGAGCACCAACTACGAGCAGTACTTC	CASSLRSGSTNYEQYF
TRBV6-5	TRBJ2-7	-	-	TGTGCCAGCAGTTCAGGGACAATCTCCGAGCAGTACTTC	CASSSGTISEQYF
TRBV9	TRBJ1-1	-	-	TGTGCCAGCAGCCCCCGGTCCTACACTGAAGCTTTCTTT	CASSPRSYTEAFF
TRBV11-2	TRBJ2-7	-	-	TGTGCCAGCAGTCCCGACTCGAGCTCCTACGAGCAGTACTTC	CASSPDSSSYEQYF
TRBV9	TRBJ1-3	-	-	TGTGCCAGCAGCGTTGGCAGAGGAAACACCATATATTTT	CASSVGRGNTIYF
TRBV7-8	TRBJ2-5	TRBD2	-	TGTGCCAGCACCCAGGGAGGGAGTGAGGGATGGGAGACCCAGTACTTC	CASTQGGSEGWETQYF
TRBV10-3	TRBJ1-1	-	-	TGTGCCACCAAGGGAGGCTCAAGCACTGAAGCTTTCTTT	CATKGGSSTEAFF
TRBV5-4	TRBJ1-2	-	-	TGTGCCAGCAGCTTCGACGTTAACTATGGCTACACCTTC	CASSFDVNYGYTF
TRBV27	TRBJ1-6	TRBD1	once	TGTGCCAGCAGTTTATTGGTCCCCCTGGGACAGGGAAATTCACCCCTCCACTTT	CASSLLVPLGQGNSPLHF
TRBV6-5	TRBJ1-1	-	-	TGTGCCAGCAGTTACTCCAGGGTTTTGGGCACTGAAGCTTTCTTT	CASSYSRVLGTEAFF
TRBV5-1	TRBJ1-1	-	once	TGCGCCAGCAGCTCCGGACAGCCGAACACTGAAGCTTTCTTT	CASSSGQPNTEAFF
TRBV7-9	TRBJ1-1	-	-	TGTGCCAGCAGCTCCCTAGTTGCCGTGGAAGCTTTCTTT	CASSSLVAVEAFF
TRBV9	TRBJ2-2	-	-	TGTGCCAGCAGCGGACTACAGGGGGGGGCCGGGGAGCTGTTTTTT	CASSGLQGGAGELFF
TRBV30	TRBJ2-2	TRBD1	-	TGTGCCTGGGGGACAGGGGCGACCGGGGAGCTGTTTTTT	CAWGTGATGELFF
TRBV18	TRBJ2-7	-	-	TGTGCCAGCTCACAGGGACTTTACGAGCAGTACTTC	CASSQGLYEQYF
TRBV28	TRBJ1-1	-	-	TGTGCCAGCAGACCCGGGGGGACTGAAGCTTTCTTT	CASRPGGTEAFF
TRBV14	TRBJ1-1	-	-	TGTGCCAGCAGCCGGATCCCGGGAGGGAGCACTGAAGCTTTCTTT	CASSRIPGGSTEAFF
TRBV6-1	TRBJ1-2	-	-	TGTGCCAGCGAGTTAAAGGGGGTCAAAGGCTACACCTTC	CASELKGVKGYTF
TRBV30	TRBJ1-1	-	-	TGTGCCTGGAGTATCGGGACAACTGAAGCTTTCTTT	CAWSIGTTEAFF
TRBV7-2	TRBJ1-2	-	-	TGTGCCAGCAGCTTAGTAGGGGATCTAAACTATGGCTACACCTTC	CASSLVGDLNYGYTF
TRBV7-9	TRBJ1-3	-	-	TGTGCCAGCAGTTACGTGGGGGTCTCTGGAAACACCATATATTTT	CASSYVGVSGNTIYF
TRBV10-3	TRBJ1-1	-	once	TGTGCCATCGGGGTCTCGGACGGGACGGACGGGGCTTTCTTT	CAIGVSDGTDGAFF
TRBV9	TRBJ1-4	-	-	TGTGCCAGCAGCCCTCTCGGGGGGTGGAATGAAAAACTGTTTTTT	CASSPLGGWNEKLFF
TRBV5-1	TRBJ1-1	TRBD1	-	TGCGCCAGCAGCTTAGGAGGGAGGGCAGGGGGCGCGAAGCTTCGTGAAGCTTTCTTT	CASSLGGRAGGAKLREAFF
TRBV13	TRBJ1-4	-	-	TGTGCCAGCAGCTTAGGGGGTCCTAATGAAAAACTGTTTTTT	CASSLGGPNEKLFF
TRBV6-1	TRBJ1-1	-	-	TGTGCCAGCAGTGAAGAGGACGGACTTAACACTGAAGCTTTCTTT	CASSEEDGLNTEAFF
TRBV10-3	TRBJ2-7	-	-	TGTGCCATCAGTGACGAGGGAGTAAGGTCCTACGAGCAGTACTTC	CAISDEGVRSYEQYF
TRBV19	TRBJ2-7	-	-	TGTGCCAGTAGCCCAGAGGCACAGGGAGGCTACGAGCAGTACTTC	CASSPEAQGGYEQYF
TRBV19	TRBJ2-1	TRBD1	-	TGTGCCAGTAGTTCCACGCCGGGACAGGCGAGGGCTAATGAGCAGTTCTTC	CASSSTPGQARANEQFF
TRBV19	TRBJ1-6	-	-	TGTGCCAGTACCCAGGGCAGGGGTGGGAATTCACCCCTCCACTTT	CASTQGRGGNSPLHF
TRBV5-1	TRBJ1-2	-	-	TGCGCCAGCAGCTTGGCCTCGGGGCGAATTAGCTATGGCTACACCTTC	CASSLASGRISYGYTF
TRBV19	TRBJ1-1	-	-	TGTGCCAGTAGTAGGGTCCAATCCCCAGCTTTCTTT	CASSRVQSPAFF
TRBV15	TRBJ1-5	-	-	TGTGCCACCAGCAGAGATATTGGGGGGCAGCCCCAGCATTTT	CATSRDIGGQPQHF
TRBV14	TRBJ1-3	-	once	TGTGCCAGCAGCCAAGATTTCAGTTCCCGCTCTGGAAACACCATATATTTT	CASSQDFSSRSGNTIYF
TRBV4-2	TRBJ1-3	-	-	TGTGCCAGCAGCCTAAATACGGGCCGCTCTGGAAACACCATATATTTT	CASSLNTGRSGNTIYF